This TCR beta chain originates from a study of blood T cell repertoires in COVID-19 (dated by TCRdb to the early 2020s). Broadly, across the study: Samples from collaborators originated in the United States, Italy and Spain and spanned both the acute and convalescent phases of COVID-19. The repertoires were released in a freely available public database meant as a resource for research on the immune response to SARS-CoV-2. Where HLA class I and class II types were available, the types were taken from metadata supplied by the sample provider, not from assay-based typing. The dataset comprised deeply sampled blood TCRbeta repertoires from subjects exposed to, actively infected with, or recovered from COVID-19. The prospective study material was composed of cDNA or gDNA derived from T cells, B-cell-depleted T cells, or PBMCs. Samples were obtained from the ongoing ImmuneRACE study (first 160 participants) and from 1,254 subjects provided by 6 global collaborators. A de-identified subject ID, COVID-19 status, age in years and sex were almost always included in the sample metadata. The paper's findings and limits, for the study overall: The quantity of clinical and demographic metadata differed by source and by participant and was supplied without curation.

The CDR3 has 16 amino acids, counting the end cysteine and phenylalanine. Only the CDR3 part of the read is kept: 48 bases, read in frame from the first base. As encoded in the germline V gene, CDR1 is SGHTA while CDR2 is FQGNSA. Ends trimmed: V by 2 bases, J by 2 bases; bases unmatched to a gene: 5. This clone was counted a single time. Its antigen is unknown. Per-nucleotide qualities are absent, and no much larger clonotype sits a single base away. In the prospective study, participants were 18 to 89 years old, resided in about two dozen geographic areas of the United States, and were enrolled through a virtual design. In the prospective study, participants were assigned to cohorts based on the clinical history participants reported in a screening survey and a study questionnaire. In the prospective study, whole blood, serum and a nasopharyngeal or oropharyngeal swab were collected from each participant by mobile phlebotomists. Additional blood draws and questionnaires over a 2-month period could optionally be provided by prospective study participants. Before DNA extraction, blood samples from the prospective study were shipped at room temperature or frozen.

TCRbeta CDR3 regions were amplified from genomic DNA by means of the immunoSEQ Assay, a bias-controlled multiplex PCR. The study's own analysis went as follows. Nucleated cell counts per sample were estimated from amplification of reference gene primers within the assay. To quantify the absolute abundance of each unique TCRbeta CDR3 rearrangement, sequence reads were collapsed and filtered. Productive Simpson clonality was computed per sample as the square root of Simpson's diversity index over productive rearrangements. This immuneACCESS table, as held by TCRdb, lists in-frame sequences with V and J called but not all clones. Of the missing ones, under half trace to an unresolved V gene in checked studies; the others have no known cause. That table gives V, J and clone size, and the DNA gave D and trimming. For this sample the table gives about 270,000 clones, of which around 90% were detected only once. Approximately 2.4% of the sample goes to the ten largest clones.

The TCR was taken from a woman in her forties with acute COVID-19. The sequence links TRBV7-2 to TRBJ2-3, with 9 bases aligning to TRBD1. The material sequenced was PBMCs or T cells enriched from blood (not recorded which). Here the CDR3 is given as CASSLTGGNPTDTQYF. The DNA sequence reads TGTGCCAGCAGCTTAACAGGGGGCAACCCCACAGATACGCAGTATTTT.